The subject of this entry is one T cell receptor beta chain. The germline CDR1 and CDR2 sequences are SGHAT and FQNNGV. This CDR3 contains 16 residues. V lost 1 base to trimming and J lost 4 bases, with 17 bases between them. Patients of the Seattle cohort, enrolled during active infection, were followed longitudinally. Authors' analysis steps: It was from reference gene primer amplification that nucleated cell counts were estimated. Using immunoSEQ multiplex PCR, the repertoire was profiled, and TCRdb retains in-frame clones only, with some absent. V and J calls and clone size are given by that table; D and trimming were obtained from the DNA. The repertoire has roughly 100,000 clones, roughly 92% of them found once; the top ten carry 1.5% to 2.5%. The sample is drawn from a study of blood T cell repertoires in COVID-19. Study context: COVID-19 samples collected from the United States, Italy and Spain covered acute and convalescent phases. T cells, B-cell-depleted T cells, or PBMCs supplied cDNA or gDNA.

The gene calls are TRBV11-2 and TRBJ2-7, with D possibly matching TRBD1 (6 bases). This clonotype was sampled from a woman in her forties or fifties with COVID-19, enrolled during active disease. Sequencing input: peripheral blood. The CDR3 reads CASSLGIGDTPYEQYV. DNA of the CDR3: TGTGCCAGCAGCTTAGGTATAGGGGACACCCCGTACGAGCAGTACGTC.